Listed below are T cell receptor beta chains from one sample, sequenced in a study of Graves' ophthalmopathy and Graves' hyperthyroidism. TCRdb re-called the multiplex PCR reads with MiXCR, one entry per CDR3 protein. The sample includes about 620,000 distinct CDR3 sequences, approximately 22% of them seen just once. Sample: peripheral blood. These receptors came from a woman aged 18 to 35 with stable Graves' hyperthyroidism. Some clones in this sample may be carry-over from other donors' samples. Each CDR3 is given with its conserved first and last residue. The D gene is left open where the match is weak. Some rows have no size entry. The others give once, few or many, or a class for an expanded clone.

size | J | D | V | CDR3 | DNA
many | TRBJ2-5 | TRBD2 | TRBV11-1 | CASSLATGLAGVETQYF | TGTGCCAGCAGCTTAGCCACCGGACTAGCGGGAGTAGAGACCCAGTACTTC
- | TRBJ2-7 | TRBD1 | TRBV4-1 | CASSQGDSKPSYEQYF | TGCGCCAGCAGCCAAGGGGACAGCAAACCTTCGTACGAGCAGTACTTC
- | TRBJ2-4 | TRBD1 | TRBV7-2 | CASSLAGGLGAKNIQYF | TGTGCCAGCAGCTTAGCAGGGGGCCTGGGAGCCAAAAACATTCAGTACTTC
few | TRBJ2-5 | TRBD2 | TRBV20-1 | CSARVLASGGLYQETQYF | TGCAGTGCTAGAGTTCTAGCTAGCGGGGGCCTGTACCAAGAGACCCAGTACTTC
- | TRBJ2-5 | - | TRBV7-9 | CASSLDGEVGETQYF | TGTGCCAGCAGCTTAGACGGGGAGGTAGGAGAGACCCAGTACTTC
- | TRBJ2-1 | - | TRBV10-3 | CATFLPSYNEQFF | TGTGCGACGTTTCTGCCCTCCTACAATGAGCAGTTCTTC
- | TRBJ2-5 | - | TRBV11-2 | CASSRRLVPETQYF | TGTGCCAGCAGCCGTCGACTAGTTCCTGAGACCCAGTACTTC
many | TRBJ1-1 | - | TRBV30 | CAWMSRKLLAPNTEAFF | TGTGCCTGGATGAGCAGGAAGCTTTTAGCCCCGAACACTGAAGCTTTCTTT
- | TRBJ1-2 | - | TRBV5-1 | CASSLIGTDLYGYTF | TGCGCCAGCAGCTTGATTGGCACAGACCTCTATGGCTACACCTTC
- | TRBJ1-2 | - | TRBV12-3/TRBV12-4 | CASSFGQGVYTF | TGTGCCAGCAGTTTTGGACAAGGAGTGTACACCTTC
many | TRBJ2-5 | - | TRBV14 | CASSQGDGLAYQETQYF | TGTGCCAGCAGCCAAGGGGACGGACTCGCGTACCAAGAGACCCAGTACTTC
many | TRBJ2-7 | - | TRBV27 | CASSTRVPPYEQYF | TGTGCCAGCAGTACCCGGGTACCCCCCTACGAGCAGTACTTC
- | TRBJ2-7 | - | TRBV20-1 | CSARVRDYEQYF | TGCAGTGCTAGAGTCCGGGACTACGAGCAGTACTTC
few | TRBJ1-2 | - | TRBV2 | CASSGWGYGGYTF | TGTGCCAGCAGTGGTTGGGGGTACGGTGGCTACACCTTC
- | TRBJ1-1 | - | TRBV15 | CATSVSATEAFF | TGTGCCACCAGCGTAAGCGCCACTGAAGCTTTCTTT
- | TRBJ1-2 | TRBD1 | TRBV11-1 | CASTTGTGNYGYTF | TGTGCCAGCACTACCGGGACAGGGAACTATGGCTACACCTTC
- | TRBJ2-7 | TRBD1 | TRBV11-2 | CASSVDRHEQYF | TGTGCCAGCAGTGTGGACAGGCACGAGCAGTACTTC
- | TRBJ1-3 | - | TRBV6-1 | CASRNQGNGNTIYF | TGTGCCAGCAGGAACCAGGGGAACGGAAACACCATATATTTT
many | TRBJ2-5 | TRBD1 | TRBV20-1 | CSVRTGEETQYF | TGCAGTGTACGGACAGGGGAAGAGACCCAGTACTTC
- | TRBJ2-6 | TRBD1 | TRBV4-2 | CASSRSLPGQALSGANVLTF | TGTGCCAGCAGCCGGTCCTTGCCGGGACAGGCTCTCTCTGGGGCCAACGTCCTGACTTTC
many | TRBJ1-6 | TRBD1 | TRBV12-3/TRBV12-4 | CASKQGWDSPLHF | TGTGCCAGCAAACAGGGGTGGGATTCACCCCTCCACTTT
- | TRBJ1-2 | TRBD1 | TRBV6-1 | CASSEMSGGNVSFTF | TGTGCCAGCAGTGAAATGTCAGGGGGAAATGTTAGCTTCACCTTC